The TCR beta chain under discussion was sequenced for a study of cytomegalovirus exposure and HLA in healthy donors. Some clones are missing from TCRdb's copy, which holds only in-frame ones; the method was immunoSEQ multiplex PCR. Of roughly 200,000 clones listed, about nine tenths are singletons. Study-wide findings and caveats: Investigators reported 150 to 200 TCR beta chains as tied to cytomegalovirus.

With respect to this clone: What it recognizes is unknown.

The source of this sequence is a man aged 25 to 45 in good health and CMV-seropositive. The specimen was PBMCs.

CDR3 protein: CASSYSLTAGEETQYF. CDR3 nucleotide sequence: TGTGCCAGCAGTTACTCGCTGACAGCCGGGGAGGAGACCCAGTACTTC. The V and J genes are TRBV6-5 and TRBJ2-5, with D possibly called TRBD1 or TRBD2 (5 bases each). The germline V gene has CDR1 MNHEY and CDR2 SVGAGI. Trimming pared 0 bases from V and 5 bases from J, leaving 16 bases between. This CDR3 has 16 amino acids.